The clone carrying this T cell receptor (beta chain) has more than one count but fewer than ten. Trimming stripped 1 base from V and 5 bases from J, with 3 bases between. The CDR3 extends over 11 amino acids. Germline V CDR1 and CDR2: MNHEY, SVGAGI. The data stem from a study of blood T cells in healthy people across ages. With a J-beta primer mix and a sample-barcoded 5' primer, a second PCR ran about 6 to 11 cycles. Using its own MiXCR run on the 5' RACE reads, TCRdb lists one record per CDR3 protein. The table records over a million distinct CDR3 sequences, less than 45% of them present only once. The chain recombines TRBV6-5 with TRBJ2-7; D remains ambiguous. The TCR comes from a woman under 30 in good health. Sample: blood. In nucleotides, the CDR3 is TGTGCCAGCAGTTACTTTCACGAGCAGTACTTC. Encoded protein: CASSYFHEQYF.